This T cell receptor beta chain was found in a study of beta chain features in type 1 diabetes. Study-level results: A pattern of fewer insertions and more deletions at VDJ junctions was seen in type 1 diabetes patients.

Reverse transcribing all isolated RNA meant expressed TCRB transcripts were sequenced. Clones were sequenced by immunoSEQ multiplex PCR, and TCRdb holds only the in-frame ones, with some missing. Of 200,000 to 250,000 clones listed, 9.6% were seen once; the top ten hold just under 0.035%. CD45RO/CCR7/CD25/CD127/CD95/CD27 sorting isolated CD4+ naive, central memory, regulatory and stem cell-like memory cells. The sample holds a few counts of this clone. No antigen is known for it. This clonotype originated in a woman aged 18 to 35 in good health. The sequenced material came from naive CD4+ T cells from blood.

The CDR3 reads CASSEYRGPSNQPQHF. The CDR3 coding sequence is TGTGCCAGCAGTGAATATCGAGGGCCGAGCAATCAGCCCCAGCATTTT. J is TRBJ1-5 and V is TRBV25-1, with D unresolved. Germline assignment: CDR1 MGHDK and CDR2 SYGVNS. The CDR3 runs to 16 residues. V shed 0 bases and J shed 1 base, with 10 bases lying between them.